Listed below are T cell receptor beta chains from one sample, sequenced in a study of cytomegalovirus exposure and HLA in healthy donors. Method: immunoSEQ multiplex PCR; TCRdb's copy keeps in-frame clones and lacks some. This table has 300,000 to 400,000 clones, around 86% appearing once. Sequenced: PBMCs. These receptors came from a woman between 18 and 29 years old in good health and CMV-seronegative. Each CDR3 is given with its conserved first and last residue. A D gene is named only where the DNA matches it firmly. Rows may omit the clone size; those that give it use once, few, many or a size class.

d_call j_call v_call clone_size cdr3_nt cdr3_aa
TRBD1 TRBJ2-7 TRBV5-4 - TGTGCCAGCAGCGGGACAGGGTTCAACGAGCAGTACTTC CASSGTGFNEQYF
TRBD1 TRBJ2-7 TRBV11-2 few TGTGCCAGCAGCTCGTTGCGGACAGGGGGCTCCTACGAGCAGTACTTC CASSSLRTGGSYEQYF
TRBD2 TRBJ2-1 TRBV19 - TGTGCCAGTAGGGTGGCAAGCGGGAGTGCCCCCTACAATGAGCAGTTCTTC CASRVASGSAPYNEQFF
TRBD1 TRBJ1-6 TRBV10-3 - TGTGCCATCAGTGAGATACCGGGACAGAGCCATTCACCCCTCCACTTT CAISEIPGQSHSPLHF
TRBD2 TRBJ2-2 TRBV25-1 - TGTGCCAGCAGTGCTATAGCGGGAGTCGCCGGGGAGCTGTTTTTT CASSAIAGVAGELFF
TRBD1 TRBJ1-1 TRBV11-2 - TGTGCCAGCAGACCGCAGGGGGGAACTGAAGCTTTCTTT CASRPQGGTEAFF
- TRBJ2-7 TRBV27 - TGTGCCAGCAGTTCCTCCTATGACTACGAGCAGTACTTC CASSSSYDYEQYF
- TRBJ1-2 TRBV5-4 - TGTGCCAGCAAAAGGGGCCCCTCGGCACAAAACTATGGCTACACCTTC CASKRGPSAQNYGYTF
- TRBJ1-1 TRBV5-1 - TGCGCCAGCAGCAGGAGGGCTGGCACTGAAGCTTTCTTT CASSRRAGTEAFF
- TRBJ2-7 TRBV7-2 - TGTGCCAGCTGCTCGGGTCCAACCTACGAGCAGTACTTC CASCSGPTYEQYF